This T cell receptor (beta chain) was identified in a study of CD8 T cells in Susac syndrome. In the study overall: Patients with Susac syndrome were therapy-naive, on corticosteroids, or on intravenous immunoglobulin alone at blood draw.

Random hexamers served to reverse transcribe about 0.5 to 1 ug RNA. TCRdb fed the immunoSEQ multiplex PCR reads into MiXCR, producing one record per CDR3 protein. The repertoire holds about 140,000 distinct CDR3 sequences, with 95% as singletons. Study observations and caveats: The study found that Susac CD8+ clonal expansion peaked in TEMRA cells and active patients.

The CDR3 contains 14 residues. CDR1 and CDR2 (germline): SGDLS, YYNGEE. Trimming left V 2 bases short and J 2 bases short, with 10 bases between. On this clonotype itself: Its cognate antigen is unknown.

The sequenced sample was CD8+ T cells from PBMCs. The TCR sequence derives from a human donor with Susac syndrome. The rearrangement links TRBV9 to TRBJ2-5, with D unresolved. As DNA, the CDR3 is TGTGCCAGCAGCGTTGGGCTCGGACAAGAGACCCAGTACTTC. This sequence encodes CASSVGLGQETQYF.